This T cell receptor beta chain was sequenced for a study of cytomegalovirus exposure and HLA in healthy donors. Study-wide background: Assignment to the Caucasian-associated ancestry cluster applied to roughly 80% of the approximately 380 genotyped donors.

This PCR relied on a set of 60 Vbeta primers and 13 Jbeta primers. The repertoire was sequenced with immunoSEQ multiplex PCR; TCRdb's copy has only in-frame clones and lacks some. The listing records some 200,000 clones. Trimming cost V 4 bases and J 7 bases, with 14 bases left between them. Germline CDR1 and CDR2: LGHNA and YNFKEQ. The CDR3 is 14 residues long. Sequenced input: PBMCs. The gene calls are TRBV4-2 and TRBJ1-5, with a tentative D call TRBD1 (5 bases). This sequence was found in a girl aged 2 to 9 in good health and CMV-seropositive. The CDR3 nucleotides are TGTGCCAGCAGCCCATCAGCAGGGATCCAGCCCCAGCATTTT. Residues: CASSPSAGIQPQHF.